What follows is one T cell receptor beta chain and its context. Its antigen remains unknown. Germline trimming cut 7 bases from V and 4 bases from J; bases unmatched to any gene: 9. Germline loops: CDR1 GTSNPN, CDR2 SVGIG (reference sequence). This CDR3 is built from 13 residues. Repertoires were generated with immunoSEQ multiplex PCR, while TCRdb's copy carries only in-frame clones and drops some. The data show roughly 4,500 clones, with about 20% seen just once and around a fifth held by the top ten. This sample was taken from a study of T cell clonotyping in hematopoietic cell transplantation. Whole-study findings and limits: Recipient TCR diversity dropped after transplant; expanded clonotypes rose from day 30 to 180. Cells were unsorted, so CD4 and CD8 contributions were not separated.

The origin of this receptor is a male patient in his late teens or twenties who had an allogeneic stem cell transplant, so the T cells may come from the graft donor. Some clones in this sample may be carry-over from other donors' samples. This specimen was PBMCs, taken 180 days after allogeneic stem cell transplant. V is TRBV30 and J is TRBJ1-1; 7 nucleotides match TRBD1. CDR3 in DNA: TGTGCCTTTAAGACAGGGTTCGGCACTGAAGCTTTCTTT. Translated, it gives CAFKTGFGTEAFF. Full variable domain (rest looked up from reference TRBV30 and TRBJ1-1): SQTIHQWPATLVQPVGSPLSLECTVEGTSNPNLYWYRQAAGRGLQLLFYSVGIGQISSEVPQNLSASRPQDRQFILSSKKLLLSDSGFYLCAFKTGFGTEAFFGQGTRLTVV.